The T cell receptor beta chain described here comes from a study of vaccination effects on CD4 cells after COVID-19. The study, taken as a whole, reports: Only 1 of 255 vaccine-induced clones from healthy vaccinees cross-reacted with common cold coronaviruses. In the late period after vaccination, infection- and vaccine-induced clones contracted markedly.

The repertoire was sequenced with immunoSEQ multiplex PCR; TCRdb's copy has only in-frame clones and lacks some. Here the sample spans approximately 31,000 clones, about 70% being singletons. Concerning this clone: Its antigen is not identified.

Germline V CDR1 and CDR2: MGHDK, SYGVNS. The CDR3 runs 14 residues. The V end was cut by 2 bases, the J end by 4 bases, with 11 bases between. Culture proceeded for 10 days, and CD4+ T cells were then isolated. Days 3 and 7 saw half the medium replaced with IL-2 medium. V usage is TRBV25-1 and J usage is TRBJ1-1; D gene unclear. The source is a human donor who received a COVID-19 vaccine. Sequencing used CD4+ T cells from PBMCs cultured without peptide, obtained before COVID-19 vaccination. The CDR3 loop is CASSENPQSTEAFF. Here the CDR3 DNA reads TGTGCCAGCAGTGAAAACCCCCAGAGCACTGAAGCTTTCTTT. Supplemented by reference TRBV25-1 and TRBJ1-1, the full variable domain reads EADIYQTPRYLVIGTGKKITLECSQTMGHDKMYWYQQDPGMELHLIHYSYGVNSTEKGDLSSESTVSRIRTEHFPLTLESARPSHTSQYLCASSENPQSTEAFFGQGTRLTVV.